These 28 T cell receptor beta chains share one sample of origin, sequenced in a study of beta chain features in type 1 diabetes. For these TCRs, the target antigens are not known. Study outcomes and limitations: Within each of all four CD4+ subsets, Type 1 diabetes patients had TCRB CDR3s that were moderately but significantly shorter.

As every portion of the isolated RNA was reverse transcribed, the sequencing read expressed TCRB transcripts. Profiled with immunoSEQ multiplex PCR; TCRdb holds only in-frame clones, not every one. The data hold 20,000 to 25,000 clones, with about 63% observed a single time. Input material: stem cell memory CD4+ T cells from blood. The receptors come from a middle-aged woman with type 1 diabetes.

In this sample, this clone turned up once. This chain connects TRBV19 to TRBJ1-1, with a tentative D call TRBD1 (6 bases). This CDR3 contains 13 residues. Germline V gene sequence: CDR1 LNHDA, CDR2 SQIVND (reference sequence). Trimming pared 4 bases from V and 4 bases from J, leaving 10 bases between. The CDR3 reads CASSSKGGTEAFF. The CDR3, as DNA: TGTGCCAGTAGTAGTAAAGGGGGCACTGAAGCTTTCTTT.

The chain is built from TRBV28 and TRBJ2-7, with a tentative D call TRBD1 (5 bases). V lost 6 bases, J lost 0 bases, and 12 bases lay in between. This CDR3 is 14 amino acids long. The germline V gene has CDR1 MDHEN and CDR2 SYDVKM. As DNA, the CDR3 is TGTGCCAGCAGAGACAGCCTCATCTCCTACGAGCAGTACTTC. Translated: CASRDSLISYEQYF.

The chain couples TRBV15 to TRBJ2-5; D perhaps matches TRBD1 (5 bases). In germline, CDR1 is LNHNV, CDR2 YYDKDF (reference sequence). The CDR3 covers 15 residues. V lost 4 bases, J lost 6 bases, and 18 bases lay in between. CDR3 nucleotide sequence: TGTGCCACCAGCATACCCACAGGACCTGTAAAGACCCAGTACTTC. This encodes CATSIPTGPVKTQYF.

The rearrangement uses TRBV10-3 and TRBJ2-2; D may be TRBD1 (7 bases). Looked up from germline, CDR1 is ENHRY and CDR2 is SYGVKD. CDR3 length: 16 residues. V shed 2 bases and J shed 1 base, with 11 bases lying between them. The CDR3 DNA reads as TGTGCCATCAGTGAGAGGGGGGACAGGAACACCGGGGAGCTGTTTTTT. It yields the protein CAISERGDRNTGELFF.

This rearrangement joins TRBV7-2 to TRBJ2-1, with 9 positions matching TRBD2. This CDR3 has 15 amino acids. Germline V gives CDR1 SGHTA, CDR2 FQGNSA. The trim removed 4 bases at V and 1 base at J, leaving 2 bases unmatched. The CDR3 loop reads CASSWSGGSYNEQFF. CDR3 coding DNA: TGTGCCAGCAGCTGGAGCGGGGGGTCCTACAATGAGCAGTTCTTC.

J is TRBJ2-7 and V is TRBV28; 11 bases map to TRBD2. The CDR3 is made up of 14 amino acids. The V and J ends lost 6 bases and 1 base, in that order; junction bases with no gene match: 2. The germline gives CDR1 MDHEN, CDR2 SYDVKM. CDR3 sequence (DNA): TGTGCCAGCAGCCGGACTAGCGGGTCCTACGAGCAGTACTTC. It is translated as CASSRTSGSYEQYF.

This chain uses TRBV6-1 with TRBJ2-7, with D maybe TRBD2 (7 bases). Trimming left V 6 bases short and J 6 bases short, with 21 bases between. This CDR3 has 15 residues. Germline V gene lookup returns CDR1 MNHNS and CDR2 SASEGT. CDR3 sequence (DNA): TGTGCCAGCAGAAGGGGGGGGGACACCACTCTCGAGCAGTACTTC. Its protein is CASRRGGDTTLEQYF.

This sequence joins TRBV30 and TRBJ1-1, with D hard to call. There are 13 residues in the CDR3. The germline CDR1 and CDR2 sequences are GTSNPN and SVGIG (reference sequence). Trimming pared 4 bases from V and 6 bases from J, leaving 15 bases between. CDR3 sequence reads: CAWTGPTRPEAFF. The DNA for the CDR3 is TGTGCCTGGACAGGCCCGACGAGACCTGAAGCTTTCTTT.

The chain links TRBV4-2 to TRBJ1-5, with D perhaps matching TRBD1 (5 bases). The CDR3 length is 15 residues. The germline V gene encodes CDR1 LGHNA and CDR2 YNFKEQ. V lost 1 base to trimming and J lost 6 bases, with 13 bases between them. The CDR3 nucleotides are TGTGCCAGCAGCCAAGGTACGGGGGAAGCTCAGCCCCAGCATTTT. As protein: CASSQGTGEAQPQHF.

The chain combines TRBV14 with TRBJ1-1; no reliable D call. Trimming removed 5 bases from V and 1 base from J, with 14 bases in between. The V gene's germline CDR1 is SGHDN and CDR2 FVKESK. The CDR3 is 15 amino acids. The CDR3: CASSSPGGWNTEAFF. CDR3 nucleotide sequence: TGTGCCAGCAGCTCCCCGGGAGGATGGAACACTGAAGCTTTCTTT. The variable domain in full, with the rest retrieved from reference TRBV14 and TRBJ1-1, is EAGVTQFPSHSVIEKGQTVTLRCDPISGHDNLYWYRRVMGKEIKFLLHFVKESKQDESGMPNNRFLAERTGGTYSTLKVQPAELEDSGVYFCASSSPGGWNTEAFFGQGTRLTVV.

The chain is built from TRBV29-1 and TRBJ1-1; 7 bases match TRBD1. J was trimmed by 5 bases and V by 6 bases; bases with no gene match: 6. Germline-derived CDR1 and CDR2 are SQVTM and ANQGSEA. The CDR3 has 12 residues. CDR3 DNA: TGCAGCGTAGACTACAGGGGAACTGAAGCTTTCTTT. It encodes CSVDYRGTEAFF.

The chain couples TRBV6-6 to TRBJ2-7; unclear D gene. This CDR3 contains 16 residues. V lost 2 bases, J lost 0 bases, and 14 bases lay in between. Germline values: CDR1 MNHNY, CDR2 SVGAGI (reference sequence). This CDR3 reads CASSYETARNSYEQYF. CDR3 DNA: TGTGCCAGCAGTTACGAGACTGCGCGGAACTCCTACGAGCAGTACTTC.

V gene TRBV11-2 combines with J gene TRBJ2-1, with TRBD1 matching over 12 bases. V lost 1 base to trimming and J lost 4 bases; unmatched junction nucleotides: 5. Germline loops: CDR1 SGHAT, CDR2 FQNNGV. The CDR3 contains 17 residues. The CDR3: CASSLVGTGGLYNEQFF. CDR3 in DNA: TGTGCCAGCAGCTTAGTAGGGACAGGGGGCCTTTACAATGAGCAGTTCTTC.

The gene calls are TRBV4-3 and TRBJ1-5; D uncertain. V lost 0 bases to trimming and J lost 3 bases, with 9 bases between them. CDR3 length equals 15 residues. Germline assignment: CDR1 LGHNA and CDR2 YSLEER. Written as DNA, the CDR3 is TGCGCCAGCAGCCAAGATTTTGGGCACAATCAGCCCCAGCATTTT. It yields the protein CASSQDFGHNQPQHF.

The gene calls are TRBV5-1 and TRBJ2-7, with TRBD1 as a possible D gene (6 bases). This CDR3 is built from 15 residues. From germline, CDR1 is SGHRS and CDR2 YFSETQ. The V and J ends lost 4 bases and 0 bases respectively, with 14 bases between them. The CDR3 region has the DNA TGCGCCAGCAGCCCGGTGCAGGGGAGCTCCTACGAGCAGTACTTC. It translates to CASSPVQGSSYEQYF.

The chain is built from TRBV7-3 and TRBJ2-5; D is perhaps TRBD1 (5 bases). Germline V gives CDR1 SGHTA, CDR2 FQGTGA. This CDR3 is built from 13 residues. Trimming took 6 bases from V and 7 from J, leaving 15 bases between them. The CDR3 loop reads CASSQGRSGTQYF. Written as DNA, the CDR3 is TGTGCCAGCAGTCAGGGCCGGAGTGGGACCCAGTACTTC.

The chain employs TRBV30 and TRBJ2-7; possible D gene TRBD1, 5 bases. Trimming removed 5 bases at V and 2 bases at J, with 13 bases between. The CDR3 is 13 amino acids. Germline V lookup: CDR1 GTSNPN, CDR2 SVGIG (reference sequence). CDR3 loop: CAWGAKNTYEQYF. CDR3 DNA sequence: TGTGCCTGGGGGGCGAAAAATACCTACGAGCAGTACTTC.

The chain links TRBV25-1 to TRBJ1-1, with D possibly TRBD1 on 6 matching bases. The CDR3 is 12 amino acids. Trimming shortened V by 5 bases and J by 10 bases, and 14 bases separated the two germline ends. In germline, CDR1 is MGHDK, CDR2 SYGVNS. The chain's CDR3 is CASSRGRGRAFF. Written as DNA, the CDR3 is TGTGCCAGCAGTAGGGGAAGGGGGAGAGCTTTCTTT.

V and J are TRBV5-1 and TRBJ1-5; D is undetermined. V was cut by 0 bases and J by 5 bases, with 12 bases left in between. The CDR3 has 15 amino acids. Germline CDR1 SGHRS, CDR2 YFSETQ. The CDR3 nucleotides read TGCGCCAGCAGCTTGGGGATTCACGGGGATCAGCCCCAGCATTTT. This sequence encodes CASSLGIHGDQPQHF.

V and J are TRBV10-3 and TRBJ1-5, with D unclear. Germline assignment: CDR1 ENHRY and CDR2 SYGVKD. This CDR3 is built from 11 residues. V dropped 8 bases and J dropped 7 bases, with 9 bases sitting between them. CDR3 sequence reads: CAIGEEQPQHF. CDR3 nucleotides: TGTGCCATCGGGGAGGAACAGCCCCAGCATTTT.

The chain carries TRBV12-5 and TRBJ2-2, with D unresolved. The CDR3 is 15 residues long. Trimming pared 3 bases from V and 1 base from J, leaving 9 bases between. From germline, CDR1 is LGHNT and CDR2 FRNRAP. CDR3 sequence: CASGFSSLNTGELFF. The CDR3 region has the DNA TGTGCTAGTGGTTTTTCGTCGTTGAACACCGGGGAGCTGTTTTTT.

This clone has only one observation. The rearrangement uses TRBV7-6 and TRBJ2-2, with D possibly TRBD2 on 5 matching bases. This CDR3 comprises 14 residues. Germline V CDR1 and CDR2: SGHVS, FNYEAQ. The V end was cut by 2 bases, the J end by 5 bases, with 9 bases between. The CDR3 nucleotides are TGTGCCAGCAGCTTACAAGAGGGTACCGGGGAGCTGTTTTTT. Translation: CASSLQEGTGELFF.

This clone has a handful of counts. This chain links TRBV28 with TRBJ2-6; unclear D gene. Trimming removed 3 bases from V and 0 bases from J, with 9 bases in between. CDR1 is MDHEN and CDR2 is SYDVKM in the germline V gene. CDR3 length equals 16 residues. CDR3 nucleotide sequence: TGTGCCAGCAGTTTGCTGGGCAGCTCTGGGGCCAACGTCCTGACTTTC. Amino acids: CASSLLGSSGANVLTF.

The chain links TRBV7-9 to TRBJ2-5; D not resolved. The germline gives CDR1 SEHNR, CDR2 FQNEAQ (reference sequence). The CDR3 is 15 residues long. The germline V and J ends were trimmed by 5 bases and 5 bases, with 18 bases remaining between them. The CDR3 spells CASSQGGGSRETQYF. The CDR3 DNA sequence: TGTGCCAGCAGCCAAGGTGGCGGAAGTCGGGAGACCCAGTACTTC.

The genes are TRBV19 and TRBJ1-1; 10 bases agree with TRBD1. After removal of 5 bases from V and 8 bases from J, the junction contained 8 bases not matched to a gene. Germline CDR1 reads LNHDA; CDR2 reads SQIVND (reference sequence). The CDR3 runs 14 residues. The CDR3 loop is CASSPGQGFPEAFF. Written as DNA, the CDR3 is TGTGCCAGTAGTCCGGGACAGGGGTTCCCCGAAGCTTTCTTT.

J is TRBJ1-1 and V is TRBV5-1; TRBD1 matches 9 bases. Germline CDR1 and CDR2: SGHRS and YFSETQ. Trimming at V came to 3 bases and at J to 4 bases, leaving 4 bases not matched to a gene. This CDR3 is built from 14 residues. CDR3 region: CASSWGQGVTEAFF. The CDR3 coding sequence is TGCGCCAGCAGCTGGGGACAGGGAGTCACTGAAGCTTTCTTT.

V usage is TRBV2 and J usage is TRBJ1-2; TRBD1 aligns across 8 bases. CDR1 is SNHLY, CDR2 FYNNEI, per germline. After removal of 8 bases from V and 5 bases from J, the junction contained 10 bases not matched to a gene. This CDR3 is built from 14 residues. CDR3 residues: CASGRQTGDYGYTF. The CDR3 DNA sequence: TGTGCCAGCGGACGGCAGACAGGGGATTATGGCTACACCTTC.

The chain has TRBV7-9 and TRBJ2-5; D possibly corresponds to TRBD2 (6 bases). V lost 4 bases, J lost 4 bases, and 13 bases lay in between. Germline CDR1 reads SEHNR; CDR2 reads FQNEAQ (reference sequence). This CDR3 region has 14 residues. The CDR3 is CASSSTGEGETQYF. The CDR3 nucleotides are TGTGCCAGCAGCTCCACGGGGGAAGGAGAGACCCAGTACTTC. Together with reference TRBV7-9 and TRBJ2-5, the CDR3 gives the full variable domain: DTGVSQNPRHKITKRGQNVTFRCDPISEHNRLYWYRQTLGQGPEFLTYFQNEAQLEKSRLLSDRFSAERPKGSFSTLEIQRTEQGDSAMYLCASSSTGEGETQYFGPGTRLLVL.